The 32 T cell receptor beta chains below all came from one sample that was sequenced in a study of cytomegalovirus exposure and HLA in healthy donors. Both 60 Vbeta primers and 13 Jbeta primers went into the PCR. Profiling relied on immunoSEQ multiplex PCR, and the TCRdb table lists in-frame clones only, not all of them. The table lists 140,000 or so clones, 75% to 80% of them singletons, with around 2.5% in the top ten. The sequencing sample was made of PBMCs. The source is a young woman in good health and CMV-seropositive.

The CDR3 protein is CASSLWGANNQPQHF. The CDR3 region has the DNA TGTGCCAGCAGTTTATGGGGAGCTAACAATCAGCCCCAGCATTTT. This chain uses TRBV27 with TRBJ1-5; no definite D call. The CDR3 spans 15 residues. CDR1 is MNHEY and CDR2 is SMNVEV in the germline V gene (reference sequence). V lost 1 base and J 3 bases, leaving 10 bases between the germline ends.

The J gene is TRBJ2-5, the V gene TRBV5-6; D might be TRBD1 (6 bases). The V gene's germline CDR1 is SGHDT and CDR2 YYEEEE. Trimming shortened V by 4 bases and J by 2 bases, and 18 bases separated the two germline ends. CDR3 length: 16 amino acids. The CDR3 DNA sequence: TGTGCCAGCAGCCCGACCTACGCCGGACAGCAAGAGACCCAGTACTTC. Protein sequence: CASSPTYAGQQETQYF.

The rearrangement links TRBV9 to TRBJ2-5, with TRBD2 matching over 7 bases. Unmatched junction bases numbered 7, after V lost 0 bases and J lost 5 bases. The CDR3 has 15 residues. CDR1 is SGDLS and CDR2 is YYNGEE in the germline V gene. The CDR3 spells CASSVAGAGPETQYF. For the CDR3, the DNA is TGTGCCAGCAGCGTAGCTGGAGCGGGGCCCGAGACCCAGTACTTC.

V is TRBV6-5 and J is TRBJ1-6; D is unresolved. Between the trimmed V and J ends, which lost 4 bases and 0 bases, there was a span of 7 bases. This CDR3 spans 15 amino acids. CDR1 is MNHEY and CDR2 is SVGAGI in the germline V gene. The CDR3 protein is CASSWTGSYNSPLHF. The CDR3 bases are TGTGCCAGCAGTTGGACTGGCTCCTATAATTCACCCCTCCACTTT.

This chain connects TRBV7-8 to TRBJ2-1; 7 positions agree with TRBD2. The ends lost 5 bases at V and 5 bases at J; junction bases unmatched: 18. Germline V lookup: CDR1 SGHVS, CDR2 FQNEAQ. This CDR3 is 18 amino acids long. The CDR3 sequence is CASSLHPERGDSHNEQFF. The CDR3, as DNA: TGTGCCAGCAGCCTACATCCCGAACGGGGGGACTCACACAATGAGCAGTTCTTC. Full variable domain (remainder filled in from reference TRBV7-8 and TRBJ2-1): GAGVSQSPRYKVAKRGQDVALRCDPISGHVSLFWYQQALGQGPEFLTYFQNEAQLDKSGLPSDRFFAERPEGSVSTLKIQRTQQEDSAVYLCASSLHPERGDSHNEQFFGPGTRLTVL.

This chain links TRBV11-2 with TRBJ1-3; D call uncertain. Germline values: CDR1 SGHAT, CDR2 FQNNGV. Trimming took off 5 bases at V and 0 bases at J, with 5 bases between the two ends. This CDR3 spans 13 amino acids. The CDR3 sequence is CASSHSSGNTIYF. CDR3 sequence (DNA): TGTGCCAGCAGCCACAGCTCTGGAAACACCATATATTTT.

A remark on this clone: The conserved closing phenylalanine or tryptophan is absent in this CDR3, likely reflecting a read error. It is unclear where the CDR3 begins or ends on the DNA, so no DNA is shown, and the CDR3 is as TCRdb lists it. V gene TRBV6-6 combines with J gene TRBJ1-1. Germline loops: CDR1 MNHNY, CDR2 SVGAGI (reference sequence). Both ends counted, the CDR3 spans 14 residues. CDR3: CASSYSGGTAEVVG.

This chain joins TRBV5-6 and TRBJ1-5; D not resolved. The CDR3 is made up of 15 amino acids. V lost 6 bases and J 5 bases, leaving 18 bases between the germline ends. The germline CDR1 and CDR2 sequences are SGHDT and YYEEEE. DNA for the CDR3: TGTGCCAGCAATACTCGGCTGACTGTTGATCAGCCCCAGCATTTT. Translation gives CASNTRLTVDQPQHF.

This clone was picked up a small number of times. V usage is TRBV7-2 and J usage is TRBJ2-5, with TRBD1 matching over 10 bases. This CDR3 has 14 residues. CDR1 and CDR2 (germline): SGHTA, FQGNSA. J was trimmed by 4 bases and V by 4 bases; bases with no gene match: 3. CDR3 amino acids: CASSYDRGRETQYF. The CDR3 coding sequence is TGTGCCAGCAGCTATGACAGGGGGCGAGAGACCCAGTACTTC.

The rearrangement links TRBV7-9 to TRBJ2-5; D not certain. The CDR3 is 14 amino acids. The germline gives CDR1 SEHNR, CDR2 FQNEAQ (reference sequence). V was clipped by 5 bases and J by 0 bases, with 10 bases between them. The CDR3 bases are TGTGCCAGCAGCCCTAGAAGAGACCAAGAGACCCAGTACTTC. This encodes CASSPRRDQETQYF.

The chain employs TRBV2 and TRBJ2-5; D remains unclear. The CDR3 spans 14 residues. Trimming removed 2 bases at V and 1 base at J, with 8 bases between. The germline CDR1 and CDR2 sequences are SNHLY and FYNNEI. The CDR3 loop reads CASSEQRIQETQYF. In DNA form, the CDR3 reads TGTGCCAGCAGTGAACAGCGTATCCAAGAGACCCAGTACTTC.

This chain joins TRBV2 and TRBJ2-7, with D possibly TRBD1 on 6 matching bases. V was cut by 6 bases and J by 3 bases, with 18 bases left in between. The CDR3 has 15 residues. Germline CDR1 is SNHLY and CDR2 is FYNNEI. The CDR3 coding sequence is TGTGCCAGCAGGGAGAATGGGGGCAGATACTACGAGCAGTACTTC. Translated, it gives CASRENGGRYYEQYF.

In DNA form, the CDR3 reads TGCGCCAGCAGCCGATCCAAGACAGGGCCCGCGGACAATGAGCAGTTCTTC. This gives the protein CASSRSKTGPADNEQFF. The chain has TRBV5-1 and TRBJ2-1; TRBD1 matches at 7 bases. V lost 4 bases to trimming and J lost 5 bases; unmatched junction nucleotides: 15. Germline V lookup: CDR1 SGHRS, CDR2 YFSETQ. The CDR3 is 17 amino acids.

This chain connects TRBV30 to TRBJ1-5; tentative D call: TRBD1 (6 bases). V was clipped by 0 bases and J by 3 bases, with 12 bases between them. There are 15 residues in the CDR3. The germline V gene encodes CDR1 GTSNPN and CDR2 SVGIG (reference sequence). Here the CDR3 reads CAWSVRAGVNQPQHF. Here the CDR3 DNA reads TGTGCCTGGAGTGTTAGAGCAGGGGTCAATCAGCCCCAGCATTTT.

The chain recombines TRBV28 with TRBJ1-2; tentative D call: TRBD1 (5 bases). V was cut by 4 bases and J by 3 bases, with 15 bases left in between. The CDR3 runs 15 residues. Per germline, CDR1 MDHEN and CDR2 SYDVKM. The CDR3 coding sequence is TGTGCCAGCAGTTCTCCGACGGGAGGGGACTATGGCTACACCTTC. Translating it yields CASSSPTGGDYGYTF.

The J gene is TRBJ2-5, the V gene TRBV7-7, with 8 bases identical to TRBD1. The CDR3 has 14 amino acids. The J segment lost 5 bases and the V segment lost 4 bases, leaving 6 bases of the junction unmatched. CDR1 is SSHAT and CDR2 is FNYEAQ in the germline V gene (reference sequence). The CDR3 DNA reads as TGTGCCAGCAGCTCGGACAGGGTGGGTGAGACCCAGTACTTC. This codes for CASSSDRVGETQYF.

This clone appeared a few times. The rearrangement uses TRBV29-1 and TRBJ2-1; the D gene is possibly TRBD1 (5 bases). The CDR3 contains 13 residues. With 6 bases removed from V and 2 bases from J, the gap between germline ends came to 11 bases. CDR1 and CDR2 from the germline V gene are SQVTM and ANQGSEA. CDR3 coding DNA: TGCAGCGTGCAGGGTGGGACCTACAATGAGCAGTTCTTC. It codes for CSVQGGTYNEQFF.

V gene TRBV5-4 combines with J gene TRBJ1-5; tentative D call: TRBD1 (5 bases). CDR3 length: 13 residues. V lost 4 bases, J lost 7 bases, and 12 bases lay in between. Germline lookup yields CDR1 SGHNT and CDR2 YYREEE (reference sequence). The CDR3 coding sequence is TGTGCCAGCAGCGCGGATCGGGGGCAGCCCCAGCATTTT. Translated, it gives CASSADRGQPQHF.

V usage is TRBV18 and J usage is TRBJ1-2, with no clear D. Germline CDR1 KGHSH, CDR2 LQKENI. This CDR3 has 12 residues. The ends were cut back, 0 bases at V and 9 bases at J, with 8 bases in the middle. DNA for the CDR3: TGTGCCAGCTCACCACCGGGAGGAAGCTACACCTTC. Translating gives CASSPPGGSYTF.

V usage is TRBV10-2 and J usage is TRBJ2-7, with no clear D. The CDR3 runs 10 residues. The V gene lost 2 bases and the J gene lost 7 bases, with 3 bases spanning the gap. From germline, CDR1 is WSHSY and CDR2 SAAADI. The CDR3 bases are TGCGCCAGCAGTGAGCGGGAGCAGTACTTC. This translates into CASSEREQYF.

This clone appeared a single time. V is TRBV18 and J is TRBJ2-1, with 8 positions matching TRBD1. CDR1 is KGHSH, CDR2 LQKENI, per germline. The CDR3 covers 16 residues. V gave up 3 bases and J gave up 5 bases; unmatched junction bases: 9. CDR3 amino acids: CASSPPPGGYNNEQFF. CDR3 sequence (DNA): TGTGCCAGCTCACCCCCCCCAGGGGGCTACAACAATGAGCAGTTCTTC.

The rearrangement links TRBV11-2 to TRBJ1-1; no clear D. The CDR3 is made up of 14 amino acids. Trimming left V 0 bases short and J 5 bases short, with 10 bases between. In germline, CDR1 is SGHAT, CDR2 FQNNGV. The CDR3 protein is CASSLEEGRTEAFF. CDR3 coding DNA: TGTGCCAGCAGCTTAGAGGAGGGAAGGACTGAAGCTTTCTTT.

The chain couples TRBV30 to TRBJ1-3; D is unresolved. V was clipped by 4 bases and J by 11 bases, with 15 bases between them. Germline V gene lookup returns CDR1 GTSNPN and CDR2 SVGIG (reference sequence). This CDR3 has 12 residues. The CDR3 DNA reads TGTGCCTGGACCATCAGCGGTCATTCCATATATTTT. Translation: CAWTISGHSIYF.

This chain uses TRBV28 with TRBJ2-3; 7 bases are shared with TRBD1. Germline V CDR1 and CDR2: MDHEN, SYDVKM. V was pared by 4 bases and J by 4 bases, with 5 bases of the junction left unmatched. The CDR3 length is 14 residues. CDR3: CASSSTGKSDTQYF. The CDR3 DNA is TGTGCCAGCAGTTCGACAGGGAAGTCAGATACGCAGTATTTT.

The chain recombines TRBV23-1 with TRBJ1-1; 7 positions agree with TRBD1. TRBV23-1 qualifies as an ORF whose function is uncertain. J lost 6 bases, V lost 8 bases, and 18 bases had no gene match. The CDR3 consists of 16 residues. The CDR3 region has the DNA TGCGCCAGCGGGCGTCTGGACAGGAACTTTAGACCTGAAGCTTTCTTT. It codes for CASGRLDRNFRPEAFF.

The rearrangement links TRBV27 to TRBJ1-6; 7 nucleotides agree with TRBD1. J gave up 11 bases and V 4 bases, and 8 bases lay outside the gene matches. The CDR3 sequence is 14 residues long. The V gene's germline CDR1 is MNHEY and CDR2 SMNVEV (reference sequence). CDR3 bases: TGTGCCAGCAGTTCCTCGACAGGGTACACACCCCTCCACTTT. Amino acids: CASSSSTGYTPLHF.

The rearrangement uses TRBV6-5 and TRBJ1-5; TRBD1 is a possible D gene (5 bases). Germline V gene data show CDR1 as MNHEY and CDR2 as SVGAGI. With 4 bases removed from V and 7 bases from J, the gap between germline ends came to 11 bases. CDR3 length: 13 residues. The CDR3 region has the DNA TGTGCCAGCAGTTTCAGGGAACGGCAGCCCCAGCATTTT. Residues: CASSFRERQPQHF.

In its sample, this clone was seen once. The rearrangement links TRBV5-1 to TRBJ1-4, with 8 bases lining up with TRBD1. CDR1 and CDR2 from the germline V gene are SGHRS and YFSETQ. This CDR3 is built from 17 residues. V dropped 0 bases and J dropped 3; count of bases not matched to a gene: 7. The CDR3 nucleotides read TGCGCCAGCAGCTTGGCCCCAGGGGGCGCGTCTAATGAAAAACTGTTTTTT. It codes for CASSLAPGGASNEKLFF.

V usage is TRBV5-1 and J usage is TRBJ2-7, with D possibly TRBD1 on 6 matching bases. The CDR3 is made up of 13 amino acids. Germline V lookup: CDR1 SGHRS, CDR2 YFSETQ. Trimming cost V 5 bases and J 5 bases, with 14 bases left between them. CDR3 region: CASSSISGDEQYF. CDR3 in DNA: TGCGCCAGCAGTTCGATATCAGGGGACGAGCAGTACTTC.

The chain uses TRBV2 and TRBJ2-1, with D maybe TRBD2 (6 bases). The CDR3 runs to 15 residues. Per the germline V gene, CDR1 is SNHLY and CDR2 is FYNNEI. V was clipped by 1 base and J by 6 bases, with 13 bases between them. The CDR3 reads CASSEVGTRSNEQFF. The DNA for the CDR3 is TGTGCCAGCAGTGAAGTTGGGACTCGGTCCAATGAGCAGTTCTTC.

The gene calls are TRBV7-6 and TRBJ2-7; no clear D. This CDR3 has 14 amino acids. Trimming cost V 1 base and J 0 bases, with 7 bases left between them. Germline CDR1 reads SGHVS; CDR2 reads FNYEAQ. The CDR3 here is CASSLVVSSYEQYF. Here the CDR3 DNA reads TGTGCCAGCAGCTTAGTGGTCAGCTCCTACGAGCAGTACTTC.

V is TRBV2 and J is TRBJ2-4; TRBD2 matches at 15 bases. Germline CDR1 is SNHLY and CDR2 is FYNNEI. V trimming: 6 bases; J trimming: 2 bases; junction bases outside the gene matches: 8. The CDR3 loop spans 18 amino acids. In nucleotides, the CDR3 is TGTGCCAGCAGCGGACTAGCGGGGGGGGTTCTGCCCAAAAACATTCAGTACTTC. It yields the protein CASSGLAGGVLPKNIQYF. Variable domain in full (rest from reference TRBV2 and TRBJ2-4): EPEVTQTPSHQVTQMGQEVILRCVPISNHLYFYWYRQILGQKVEFLVSFYNNEISEKSEIFDDQFSVERPDGSNFTLKIRSTKLEDSAMYFCASSGLAGGVLPKNIQYFGAGTRLSVL.